The rows below give T cell receptor beta chains drawn from one sample of a study of shared clonotypes between healthy human individuals. Sequenced by immunoSEQ multiplex PCR; TCRdb stores in-frame clones only, minus some. The data show around 700,000 clones, with roughly 70% seen just once and 1.5% to 2% held by the top ten. The material sequenced was memory CD4+ T cells sorted from blood. Receptor source: a woman under 40 in good health. CDR3s include the opening cysteine and the closing phenylalanine or tryptophan. The D gene is left open where the match is weak. Size is stated for part of the rows, as once, few or many counts, or as a class when the clone is expanded.

>NA|TRBJ1-2|TRBV10-3|NA
CAITHGGLYGYTF
TGTGCCATCACTCACGGGGGTCTGTATGGCTACACCTTC
>NA|TRBJ2-2|TRBV13|NA
CASSPSSGELFF
TGTGCCAGCAGCCCCAGTTCCGGGGAGCTGTTTTTT
>NA|TRBJ2-2|TRBV4-1|NA
CASSSTGSGELFF
TGCGCCAGCAGCTCCACCGGGAGTGGGGAGCTGTTTTTT
>NA|TRBJ1-5|TRBV18|NA
CASSPAGRAKNQPQHF
TGTGCCAGCTCCCCAGCTGGCAGGGCCAAGAATCAGCCCCAGCATTTT
>NA|TRBJ2-2|TRBV2|many
CASSGVSGTNTGELFF
TGTGCCAGCAGTGGGGTTTCGGGGACGAACACCGGGGAGCTGTTTTTT
>NA|TRBJ1-2|TRBV5-1|NA
CASSLGNTGDGNGYTF
TGCGCCAGCAGCTTGGGGAATACGGGAGATGGTAATGGCTACACCTTC
>NA|TRBJ2-1|TRBV2|NA
CASSDKKGPSEQFF
TGTGCCAGCAGTGATAAGAAGGGACCATCTGAGCAGTTCTTC
>NA|TRBJ2-7|TRBV18|once
CASSPGQHDEQYF
TGTGCCAGCTCACCCGGACAGCACGACGAGCAGTACTTC
>TRBD2|TRBJ2-1|TRBV7-9|NA
CANTIAGGPYNEQFF
TGTGCCAACACGATAGCGGGAGGGCCCTACAATGAGCAGTTCTTC
>NA|TRBJ1-5|TRBV6-7|NA
CASSYSDHPPLYSNQPQHF
TGTGCCAGCAGTTATTCTGACCACCCACCCCTCTATAGCAATCAGCCCCAGCATTTT
>NA|TRBJ2-5|TRBV7-2|NA
CASSRQTQETQYF
TGTGCCAGCAGCCGACAGACCCAAGAGACCCAGTACTTC
>NA|TRBJ1-1|TRBV5-1|NA
CASSDQVDTEAFF
TGCGCCAGCAGTGACCAGGTTGACACTGAAGCTTTCTTT
>NA|TRBJ2-1|TRBV10-3|NA
CAISESEELNEQFF
TGTGCCATCAGTGAGTCCGAAGAACTCAATGAGCAGTTCTTC
>TRBD2|TRBJ2-7|TRBV28|NA
CASSVGTRPYEQYF
TGTGCCAGCAGTGTTGGGACTAGACCCTACGAGCAGTACTTC
>TRBD2|TRBJ2-1|TRBV18|NA
CASSPTAGTSDDNEQFF
TGTGCCAGCTCACCCACTGCCGGGACTAGTGACGACAATGAGCAGTTCTTC
>NA|TRBJ2-7|TRBV7-2|NA
CASSLERGGPYEQYF
TGTGCCAGCAGCTTAGAACGGGGCGGGCCTTACGAGCAGTACTTC
>NA|TRBJ1-5|TRBV27|NA
CASAASWGQPQHF
TGTGCCAGCGCCGCTTCCTGGGGACAGCCCCAGCATTTT